This T cell receptor (beta chain) was found in a study of cytomegalovirus exposure and HLA in healthy donors. The study, taken as a whole, reports: While the bulk of TCR sequences proved rare, some public TCRs turned up in many donors. There were a few CMV-associated chains whose specificity for CMV antigens was confirmed in vitro.

Sequencing was performed with immunoSEQ multiplex PCR; in TCRdb, only in-frame clones are kept and a portion is missing. The table lists 150,000 or so clones, 94% of them singletons, with less than 2% in the top ten. Concerning this clone: The antigen is not known.

An approximately 120-subject validation cohort, separate from the approximately 720-subject first cohort, supplied the donors. Trimming left V 3 bases short and J 4 bases short, with 9 bases between. CDR3 length: 13 amino acids. From germline, CDR1 is LGHNT and CDR2 FRNRAP. This clonotype was obtained from a man between 18 and 29 years old in good health and CMV-seropositive. The rearrangement uses TRBV12-5 and TRBJ1-1; TRBD1 is a possible D gene (6 bases). The sample taken for sequencing was PBMCs. CDR3 amino acids: CASGLVRGTEAFF. The DNA of the CDR3 is TGTGCTAGTGGTTTAGTCAGGGGCACTGAAGCTTTCTTT.